Listed below are T cell receptor beta chains from one sample, sequenced in a study of T cells after yellow fever vaccination. TCRdb called the 5' RACE reads again in MiXCR, with one record for every CDR3 protein. The profile shows under 40,000 distinct CDR3 sequences, around 6.7% of them singletons. The sample here was PBMCs, either bulk or a sorted T-cell subset (CD4+, CD8+, memory, or dextramer-sorted; not recorded which), taken on the day of the first yellow fever vaccination. These receptors were obtained from a man aged 18 to 30 who received the YFV17D yellow fever vaccine. Both conserved end residues are part of each CDR3. Each record gives: D gene, J gene, clone size, V gene, CDR3 DNA, CDR3 protein. D genes are given only for firm matches. A row's size may be missing; if present it is once, few, many or a size class.

>TRBD1|TRBJ2-2|few|TRBV5-1
TGCGCCAGCAGCCCGAAGACAGGGGCGGGGACCGGGGAGCTGTTTTTT
CASSPKTGAGTGELFF
>.|TRBJ1-5|many|TRBV12-3/TRBV12-4
TGTGCCAGCAGAACGGCCGGCAATCAGCCCCAGCATTTT
CASRTAGNQPQHF
>TRBD1|TRBJ2-5|many|TRBV6-5
TGTGCCAGCAGTTTCGGACAGGAAGAAGAGACCCAGTACTTC
CASSFGQEEETQYF
>TRBD1|TRBJ1-5|few|TRBV7-2
TGTGCCAGCAGCTTAGCTGTGTCGACAGGGGGCCGTCAGCCCCAGCATTTT
CASSLAVSTGGRQPQHF
>.|TRBJ1-4|many|TRBV4-2
TGTGCCAGCAGCCAGGGGGCAGAAGCGCGTGAAAAACTGTTTTTT
CASSQGAEAREKLFF
>.|TRBJ1-5|.|TRBV20-1
TGCAGTGCTAGAGATCGAGGACAGTTCAATCAGCCCCAGCATTTT
CSARDRGQFNQPQHF
>.|TRBJ2-5|few|TRBV2
TGTGCCAGCAGCTTACAGGGGAGGGGTAAGACCCAGTACTTC
CASSLQGRGKTQYF
>.|TRBJ1-1|many|TRBV14
TGTGCCAGCAGCCAAGAACAGAAAACTGAAGCTTTCTTT
CASSQEQKTEAFF
>.|TRBJ2-1|many|TRBV20-1
TGCAGTGCTAGAGCTGACTATGCGACTGGAAATGAGCAGTTCTTC
CSARADYATGNEQFF
>.|TRBJ1-3|.|TRBV4-3
TGCGCCAGCAGCCAAGTGGGGACATCCCCTGGAAACACCATATATTTT
CASSQVGTSPGNTIYF